These 25 T cell receptor beta chains were sequenced from one sample in a study of control samples from healthy donors and cancer patients. Sequenced by immunoSEQ multiplex PCR; TCRdb stores in-frame clones only, minus some. The sample includes roughly 60,000 clones, around 94% of them seen just once. Sequencing input: blood. These receptors all stem from a man aged 25-45 years in good health.

This chain uses TRBV4-3 with TRBJ1-1; TRBD1 agrees at 10 bases. CDR1 and CDR2 from the germline V gene are LGHNA and YSLEER. V lost 5 bases to trimming and J lost 4 bases; unmatched junction nucleotides: 10. The CDR3 is 16 residues long. CDR3 residues: CASSEGTGDRGTEAFF. DNA for the CDR3: TGCGCCAGCAGCGAGGGGACAGGGGATCGGGGCACTGAAGCTTTCTTT.

V and J are TRBV4-2 and TRBJ2-2; TRBD1 matches at 9 bases. Germline V gives CDR1 LGHNA, CDR2 YNFKEQ. This CDR3 has 19 residues. V gave up 2 bases and J gave up 5 bases; unmatched junction bases: 15. CDR3 sequence: CASSQPGTGPHRGTGELFF. The CDR3 region has the DNA TGTGCCAGCAGCCAACCGGGGACAGGGCCCCACAGGGGGACCGGGGAGCTGTTTTTT.

The chain has TRBV13 and TRBJ2-2; no definite D call. The CDR3 covers 15 residues. Germline V CDR1 and CDR2: PRHDT, FYEKMQ (reference sequence). V was pared by 2 bases and J by 0 bases, with 7 bases between. CDR3 DNA sequence: TGTGCCAGCAGCTTACGCTCAGCGAACACCGGGGAGCTGTTTTTT. Translation gives CASSLRSANTGELFF.

Comment on this clone: One junction end does not reproduce the germline sequence, and a read error may be involved. The rearrangement links TRBV9 to TRBJ1-3, with no clear D. The CDR3 sequence is 13 residues long. The germline CDR1 and CDR2 sequences are SGDLS and YYNGEE. CDR3 in DNA: TGTGCCAGCAGCGTAGGCCCTGGAGACACCATATATTTT. It encodes CASSVGPGDTIYF.

This chain connects TRBV20-1 to TRBJ1-5; no clear D. The CDR3 has 12 amino acids. Germline loops: CDR1 DFQATT, CDR2 SNEGSKA (reference sequence). V lost 3 bases and J 7 bases, leaving 10 bases between the germline ends. CDR3 amino acids: CSASEGAQPQHF. The CDR3 region has the DNA TGCAGTGCTAGTGAGGGAGCCCAGCCCCAGCATTTT.

This clone was seen only once. This chain joins TRBV5-1 and TRBJ2-3; 7 nucleotides line up with TRBD1. V was pared by 2 bases and J by 0 bases, with 6 bases of the junction left unmatched. Germline lookup yields CDR1 SGHRS and CDR2 YFSETQ. The CDR3 covers 16 residues. DNA of the CDR3: TGCGCCAGCAGCTTCAAGGGGGCCTCTAGCACAGATACGCAGTATTTT. Encoded protein: CASSFKGASSTDTQYF. The variable domain in full, with the rest retrieved from reference TRBV5-1 and TRBJ2-3, is KAGVTQTPRYLIKTRGQQVTLSCSPISGHRSVSWYQQTPGQGLQFLFEYFSETQRNKGNFPGRFSGRQFSNSRSEMNVSTLELGDSALYLCASSFKGASSTDTQYFGPGTRLTVL.

This clone has just a few counts. The rearrangement joins TRBV29-1 to TRBJ1-1; 10 bases map to TRBD1. Trimming took 4 bases from V and 7 from J; bases not matched to a gene: 9. Germline V CDR1 and CDR2: SQVTM, ANQGSEA. The CDR3 has 14 residues. CDR3 loop: CSVGATGGRIEAFF. The CDR3 DNA reads TGCAGCGTTGGGGCGACAGGGGGCCGAATTGAAGCTTTCTTT.

The chain joins TRBV30 to TRBJ1-2, with D tentatively TRBD1 (5 bases). The CDR3 is 12 amino acids. V was clipped by 0 bases and J by 7 bases, with 9 bases between them. Germline V lookup: CDR1 GTSNPN, CDR2 SVGIG (reference sequence). The DNA for the CDR3 is TGTGCCTGGAGTGTGAGGGGACCTGGCTACACCTTC. Its translation is CAWSVRGPGYTF.

The V call is TRBV29-1, the J call TRBJ1-5; TRBD1 is a possible D gene (6 bases). Germline CDR1 is SQVTM and CDR2 is ANQGSEA. The CDR3 has 13 amino acids. Trimming left V 3 bases short and J 6 bases short, with 12 bases between. CDR3 loop: CSVDEGDGQPQHF. In DNA, the CDR3 is TGCAGCGTTGATGAGGGGGACGGTCAGCCCCAGCATTTT.

The rearrangement uses TRBV2 and TRBJ1-2; maybe TRBD1 (5 bases). The germline CDR1 and CDR2 sequences are SNHLY and FYNNEI. V was cut by 8 bases and J by 4 bases, with 11 bases left in between. This CDR3 region has 12 residues. The DNA for the CDR3 is TGTGCCAGCCAGACAGAGACCTATGGCTACACCTTC. Its translation is CASQTETYGYTF. Full variable domain (rest looked up from reference TRBV2 and TRBJ1-2): EPEVTQTPSHQVTQMGQEVILRCVPISNHLYFYWYRQILGQKVEFLVSFYNNEISEKSEIFDDQFSVERPDGSNFTLKIRSTKLEDSAMYFCASQTETYGYTFGSGTRLTVV.

The chain employs TRBV5-1 and TRBJ1-1; the D gene is possibly TRBD1 (6 bases). The V and J ends lost 5 bases and 3 bases respectively, with 14 bases between them. Per germline, CDR1 SGHRS and CDR2 YFSETQ. The CDR3 has 14 amino acids. CDR3 region: CASSLGGRDTEAFF. The DNA for the CDR3 is TGCGCCAGCAGTTTAGGGGGTCGTGACACTGAAGCTTTCTTT.

There are a few counts of this clone. The chain joins TRBV18 to TRBJ1-4; D gene unclear. Trimming pared 3 bases from V and 7 bases from J, leaving 12 bases between. The CDR3 has 14 residues. Germline CDR1 KGHSH, CDR2 LQKENI. The CDR3 sequence is CASSPPDGFEKLFF. The CDR3 DNA follows: TGTGCCAGCTCACCCCCGGACGGATTTGAAAAACTGTTTTTT.

V is TRBV19 and J is TRBJ1-6, with TRBD1 as a possible D gene (5 bases). Germline CDR1 reads LNHDA; CDR2 reads SQIVND (reference sequence). This CDR3 is built from 18 residues. Trimming removed 10 bases from V and 0 bases from J, with 22 bases in between. The CDR3: CATSQEQGAISYNSPLHF. As DNA, the CDR3 is TGTGCCACCTCCCAGGAGCAGGGAGCAATCTCCTATAATTCACCCCTCCACTTT.

J is TRBJ2-1 and V is TRBV6-6; TRBD1 matches 7 bases. J gave up 2 bases and V 5 bases, and 6 bases lay outside the gene matches. This CDR3 spans 15 amino acids. CDR1 and CDR2 from the germline V gene are MNHNY and SVGAGI (reference sequence). CDR3 DNA sequence: TGTGCCAGCAGTCAACTGACAGGGACCTACAATGAGCAGTTCTTC. Protein product: CASSQLTGTYNEQFF.

The chain uses TRBV27 and TRBJ2-7; 8 nucleotides agree with TRBD1. The CDR3 length is 13 residues. In germline, CDR1 is MNHEY, CDR2 SMNVEV (reference sequence). V lost 6 bases, J lost 4 bases, and 5 bases stayed unmatched. CDR3 region: CASRPQGEYEQYF. The CDR3 DNA reads as TGTGCCAGCAGGCCACAGGGGGAGTACGAGCAGTACTTC.

The chain links TRBV19 to TRBJ1-4, with no clear D. The V end was cut by 5 bases, the J end by 0 bases, with 13 bases between. The CDR3 is made up of 16 amino acids. CDR1 and CDR2 (germline): LNHDA, SQIVND (reference sequence). CDR3 sequence: CASSPGPVATNEKLFF. Written as DNA, the CDR3 is TGTGCCAGTAGTCCTGGGCCCGTGGCAACTAATGAAAAACTGTTTTTT.

This sequence joins TRBV19 and TRBJ2-7, with 8 nucleotides matching TRBD2. Germline V lookup: CDR1 LNHDA, CDR2 SQIVND (reference sequence). V trimming: 9 bases; J trimming: 0 bases; junction bases outside the gene matches: 4. This CDR3 comprises 13 residues. The CDR3: CASRLAHSYEQYF. The CDR3 DNA reads TGTGCCAGCCGACTAGCGCACTCCTACGAGCAGTACTTC.

This chain connects TRBV6-2 or TRBV6-3 to TRBJ1-6, with TRBD1 identical over 7 bases. V was clipped by 0 bases and J by 4 bases; unmatched bases: 9. CDR3 size: 18 residues. Germline values: CDR1 MNHEY, CDR2 SVGEGT. This CDR3 reads CASSYSDRDRIYNSPLHF. In DNA, the CDR3 is TGTGCCAGCAGTTACTCCGACAGGGACCGAATTTATAATTCACCCCTCCACTTT.

The rearrangement links TRBV9 to TRBJ2-7, with D possibly TRBD1 on 5 matching bases. This CDR3 region has 13 residues. Trimming left V 2 bases short and J 0 bases short, with 6 bases between. Looked up from germline, CDR1 is SGDLS and CDR2 is YYNGEE. Here the CDR3 reads CASSVDSSYEQYF. The CDR3 DNA reads as TGTGCCAGCAGCGTCGACAGCTCCTACGAGCAGTACTTC.

J is TRBJ1-1 and V is TRBV5-6; D is unclear. This CDR3 is built from 14 residues. The V end lost 4 bases, the J end lost 0 bases, and 10 bases lay between the germline ends. Germline V gene lookup returns CDR1 SGHDT and CDR2 YYEEEE. CDR3 amino acids: CASSQGRMNTEAFF. The CDR3 DNA sequence: TGTGCCAGCAGCCAAGGACGGATGAACACTGAAGCTTTCTTT.

In regard to this clone: Distinct nucleotide sequences in the sample also encode this CDR3. This rearrangement joins TRBV28 to TRBJ2-5; TRBD2 matches at 12 bases. Trimming at V came to 1 base and at J to 5 bases, leaving 8 bases not matched to a gene. Germline-derived CDR1 and CDR2 are MDHEN and SYDVKM. The length of the CDR3 is 17 residues. CDR3 DNA sequence: TGTGCCAGCAGTTTATCGACTAGCGGGAGACCTGAGGAGACCCAGTACTTC. Protein: CASSLSTSGRPEETQYF.

V gene TRBV30 combines with J gene TRBJ1-6, with TRBD1 matching 11 bases. The V gene end was trimmed by 6 bases and the J gene end by 9 bases; junction bases not matched to a gene: 4. This CDR3 region has 13 residues. The V gene's germline CDR1 is GTSNPN and CDR2 SVGIG (reference sequence). The CDR3 loop reads CACGQGATSPLHF. CDR3 bases: TGTGCCTGCGGACAGGGGGCCACTTCACCCCTCCACTTT.

The gene calls are TRBV7-9 and TRBJ1-2, with D uncertain. Germline V CDR1 and CDR2: SEHNR, FQNEAQ (reference sequence). This CDR3 contains 14 residues. V gave up 5 bases and J gave up 8 bases, with 18 bases separating them. DNA of the CDR3: TGTGCCAGCAGCCGCCGGCCCCGATCGAGAGGCTACACCTTC. Translation gives CASSRRPRSRGYTF. The variable domain in full, completed from reference TRBV7-9 and TRBJ1-2, reads DTGVSQNPRHKITKRGQNVTFRCDPISEHNRLYWYRQTLGQGPEFLTYFQNEAQLEKSRLLSDRFSAERPKGSFSTLEIQRTEQGDSAMYLCASSRRPRSRGYTFGSGTRLTVV.

The V call is TRBV6-5, the J call TRBJ2-7; tentatively, D is TRBD2 (6 bases). V was shortened by 6 bases and J by 3 bases, with 12 bases between the two germline ends. The CDR3 sequence is 13 residues long. Germline lookup yields CDR1 MNHEY and CDR2 SVGAGI. The CDR3 sequence: CASRGTSNYEQYF. The CDR3 DNA sequence: TGTGCCAGCAGAGGGACTTCAAACTACGAGCAGTACTTC.

The chain joins TRBV5-1 to TRBJ2-2; D not resolved. CDR1 is SGHRS, CDR2 YFSETQ, per germline. The CDR3 is 14 amino acids. The V end lost 1 base, the J end lost 6 bases, and 10 bases lay between the germline ends. This CDR3 is CASSLKGFPGELFF. CDR3 coding DNA: TGCGCCAGCAGCTTGAAAGGTTTCCCCGGGGAGCTGTTTTTT.